This T cell receptor (beta chain) was profiled in a study of OX40 agonist ivuxolimab in advanced cancers. Overall study: The treatment was a fully human IgG2 OX40 agonist, ivuxolimab. Six ivuxolimab dose levels, 0.01 to 10 mg/kg, were given intravenously every 2 weeks.

Some clones are missing from TCRdb's copy, which holds only in-frame ones; the method was immunoSEQ multiplex PCR. The table includes around 79,000 clones, more than 85% detected once. Of note for this clone: Antigen unknown.

Findings and caveats of the study: On average, a greater number of expanded clones characterised CD8+ T cells relative to CD4+. In the 0.1 to 3.0 mg/kg range, CD4+ and CD8+ blood T cells had expanded clonally by week 6.

With 2 bases removed from V and 5 bases from J, the gap between germline ends came to 12 bases. The CDR3 extends over 14 amino acids. CDR1 is SGHTA and CDR2 is FQGNSA in the germline V gene. This sample comprised CD4+ or CD8+ T cells sorted from blood, obtained in a trial of the OX40 agonist ivuxolimab. The chain employs TRBV7-2 and TRBJ2-5, with a weak D call TRBD1 (5 bases). This sequence originates from an adult with an advanced solid tumor such as melanoma, head and neck, liver or kidney cancer. CDR3: CASSLNGAKETQYF. The CDR3 nucleotides read TGTGCCAGCAGCTTAAATGGGGCAAAGGAGACCCAGTACTTC.